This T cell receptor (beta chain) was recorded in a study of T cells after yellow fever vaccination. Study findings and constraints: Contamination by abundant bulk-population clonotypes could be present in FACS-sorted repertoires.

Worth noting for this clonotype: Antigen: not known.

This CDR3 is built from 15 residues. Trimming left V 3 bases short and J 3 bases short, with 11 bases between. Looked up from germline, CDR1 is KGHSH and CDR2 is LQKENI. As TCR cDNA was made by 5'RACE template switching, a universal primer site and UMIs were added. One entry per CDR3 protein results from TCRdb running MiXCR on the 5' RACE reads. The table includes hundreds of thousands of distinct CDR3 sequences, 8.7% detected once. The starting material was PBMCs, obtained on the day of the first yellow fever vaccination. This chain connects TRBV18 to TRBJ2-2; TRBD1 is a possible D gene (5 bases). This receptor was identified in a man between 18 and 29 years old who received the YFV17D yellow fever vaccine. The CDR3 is CASSPAGPDTGELFF. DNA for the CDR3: TGTGCCAGCTCACCGGCAGGGCCCGACACCGGGGAGCTGTTTTTT.